The following is a T cell receptor beta chain sequence with its context. Antigen unknown. Profiled with immunoSEQ multiplex PCR; TCRdb holds only in-frame clones, not every one. The sample lists some 250,000 clones, around 91% occurring once. This sample was included in a study of cytomegalovirus exposure and HLA in healthy donors. The overall study: Later analysis reported that the 95 to 150 validation repertoires shared the platform of the approximately 670 first-cohort repertoires. Findings and caveats of the study: Researchers reported that a few CMV-associated chains were confirmed in vitro as CMV antigen-specific.

CDR3 size: 18 residues. Trimming stripped 2 bases from V and 2 bases from J, with 22 bases between. Germline assignment: CDR1 LGHNA and CDR2 YSLEER. This clonotype originated in a young woman in good health and CMV-seronegative. Sequencing input: PBMCs. The rearrangement joins TRBV4-3 to TRBJ2-7, with D possibly TRBD1 on 7 matching bases. This chain's CDR3 is CASSQNLVGSGGTYEQYF. Written as DNA, the CDR3 is TGCGCCAGCAGCCAAAATCTCGTAGGCTCAGGGGGGACCTACGAGCAGTACTTC.